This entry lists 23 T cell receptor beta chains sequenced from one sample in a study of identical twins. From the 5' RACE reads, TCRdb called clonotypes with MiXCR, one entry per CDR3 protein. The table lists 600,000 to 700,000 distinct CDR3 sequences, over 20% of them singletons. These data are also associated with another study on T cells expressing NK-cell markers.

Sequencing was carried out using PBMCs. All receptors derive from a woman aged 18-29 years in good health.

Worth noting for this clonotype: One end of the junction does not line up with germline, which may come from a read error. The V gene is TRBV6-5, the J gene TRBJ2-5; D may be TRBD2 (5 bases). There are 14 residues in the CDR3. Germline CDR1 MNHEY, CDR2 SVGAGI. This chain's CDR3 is CASSYSGAREAQYF. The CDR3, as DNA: TGTGCCAGCAGTTACTCGGGAGCGAGAGAGGCCCAGTACTTC.

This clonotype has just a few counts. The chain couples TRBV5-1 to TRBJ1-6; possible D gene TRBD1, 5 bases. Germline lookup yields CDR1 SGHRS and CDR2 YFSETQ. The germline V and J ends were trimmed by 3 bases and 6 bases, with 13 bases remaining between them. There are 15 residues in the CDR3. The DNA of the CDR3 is TGCGCCAGCAGCTCCCGGACGGGGGGTAATTCACCCCTCCACTTT. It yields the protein CASSSRTGGNSPLHF. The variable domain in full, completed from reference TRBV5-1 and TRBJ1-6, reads KAGVTQTPRYLIKTRGQQVTLSCSPISGHRSVSWYQQTPGQGLQFLFEYFSETQRNKGNFPGRFSGRQFSNSRSEMNVSTLELGDSALYLCASSSRTGGNSPLHFGNGTRLTVT.

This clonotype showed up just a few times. This chain's CDR3 is CASSLTDSSHQPQHF. The CDR3 coding sequence is TGTGCCAGCAGCCTGACTGACTCATCTCATCAGCCCCAGCATTTT. This chain links TRBV5-5 with TRBJ1-5; D is unresolved. V was trimmed by 4 bases and J by 5 bases, leaving 16 bases between them. Per the germline V gene, CDR1 is SGHKS and CDR2 is YYEKEE (reference sequence). The CDR3 runs to 15 residues.

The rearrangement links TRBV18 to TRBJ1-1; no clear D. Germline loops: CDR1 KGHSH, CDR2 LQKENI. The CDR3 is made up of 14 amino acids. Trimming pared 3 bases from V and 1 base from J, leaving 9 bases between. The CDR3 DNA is TGTGCCAGCTCACCGGCGCTAGCGAACACTGAAGCTTTCTTT. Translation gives CASSPALANTEAFF. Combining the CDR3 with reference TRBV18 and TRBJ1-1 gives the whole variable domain NAGVMQNPRHLVRRRGQEARLRCSPMKGHSHVYWYRQLPEEGLKFMVYLQKENIIDESGMPKERFSAEFPKEGPSILRIQQVVRGDSAAYFCASSPALANTEAFFGQGTRLTVV.

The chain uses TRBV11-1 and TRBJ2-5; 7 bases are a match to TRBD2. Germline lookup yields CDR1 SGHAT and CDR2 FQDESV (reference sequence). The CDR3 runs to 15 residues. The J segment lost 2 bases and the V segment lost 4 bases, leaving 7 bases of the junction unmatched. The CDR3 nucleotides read TGTGCCAGCAGCTATGGCAGCGGGGCGCAAGAGACCCAGTACTTC. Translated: CASSYGSGAQETQYF. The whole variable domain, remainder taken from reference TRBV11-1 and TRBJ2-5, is EAEVAQSPRYKITEKSQAVAFWCDPISGHATLYWYRQILGQGPELLVQFQDESVVDDSQLPKDRFSAERLKGVDSTLKIQPAELGDSAMYLCASSYGSGAQETQYFGPGTRLLVL.

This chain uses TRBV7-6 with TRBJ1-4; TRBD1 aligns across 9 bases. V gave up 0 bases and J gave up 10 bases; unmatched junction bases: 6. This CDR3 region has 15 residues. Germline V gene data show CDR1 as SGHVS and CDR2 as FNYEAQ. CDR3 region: CASSLAGQGLVKLFF. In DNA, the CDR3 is TGTGCCAGCAGCTTAGCGGGACAGGGACTTGTAAAACTGTTTTTT.

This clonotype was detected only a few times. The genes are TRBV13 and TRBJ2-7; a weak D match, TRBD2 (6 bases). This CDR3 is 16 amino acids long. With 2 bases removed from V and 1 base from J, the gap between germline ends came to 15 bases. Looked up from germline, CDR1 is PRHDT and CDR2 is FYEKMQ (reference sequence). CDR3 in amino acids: CASSLWAETRSYEQYF. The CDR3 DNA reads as TGTGCCAGCAGCTTATGGGCGGAGACTAGGTCCTACGAGCAGTACTTC. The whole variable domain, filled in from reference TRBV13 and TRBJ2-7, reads AAGVIQSPRHLIKEKRETATLKCYPIPRHDTVYWYQQGPGQDPQFLISFYEKMQSDKGSIPDRFSAQQFSDYHSELNMSSLELGDSALYFCASSLWAETRSYEQYFGPGTRLTVT.

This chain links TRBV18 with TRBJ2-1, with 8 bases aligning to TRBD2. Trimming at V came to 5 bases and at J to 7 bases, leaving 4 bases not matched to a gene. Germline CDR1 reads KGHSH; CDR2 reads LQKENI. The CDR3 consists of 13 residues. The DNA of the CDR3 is TGTGCCAGCTCATCCCCGGGAGGGAATGAGCAGTTCTTC. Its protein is CASSSPGGNEQFF.

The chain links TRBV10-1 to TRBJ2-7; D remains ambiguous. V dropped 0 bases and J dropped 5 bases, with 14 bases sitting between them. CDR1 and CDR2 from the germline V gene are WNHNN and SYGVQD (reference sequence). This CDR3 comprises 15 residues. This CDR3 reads CASSESTQGNNEQYF. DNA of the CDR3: TGCGCCAGCAGTGAGTCGACTCAAGGGAACAACGAGCAGTACTTC.

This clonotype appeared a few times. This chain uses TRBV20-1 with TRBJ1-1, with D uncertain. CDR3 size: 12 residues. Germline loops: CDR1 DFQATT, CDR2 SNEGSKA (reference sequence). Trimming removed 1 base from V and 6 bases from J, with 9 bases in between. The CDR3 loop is CSARGVGAEAFF. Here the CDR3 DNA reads TGCAGTGCTAGAGGGGTCGGGGCTGAAGCTTTCTTT.

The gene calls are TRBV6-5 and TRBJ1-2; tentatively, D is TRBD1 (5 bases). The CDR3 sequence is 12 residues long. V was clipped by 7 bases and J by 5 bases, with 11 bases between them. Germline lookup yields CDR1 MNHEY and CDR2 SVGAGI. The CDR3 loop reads CASNSGGYGYTF. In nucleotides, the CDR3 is TGTGCCAGCAACTCGGGGGGGTATGGCTACACCTTC.

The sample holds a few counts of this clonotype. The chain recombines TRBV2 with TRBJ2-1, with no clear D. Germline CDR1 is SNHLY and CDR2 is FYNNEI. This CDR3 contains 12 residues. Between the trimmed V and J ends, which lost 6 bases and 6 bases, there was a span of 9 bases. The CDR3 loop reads CASRGGANEQFF. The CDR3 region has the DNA TGTGCCAGCAGGGGTGGCGCCAATGAGCAGTTCTTC.

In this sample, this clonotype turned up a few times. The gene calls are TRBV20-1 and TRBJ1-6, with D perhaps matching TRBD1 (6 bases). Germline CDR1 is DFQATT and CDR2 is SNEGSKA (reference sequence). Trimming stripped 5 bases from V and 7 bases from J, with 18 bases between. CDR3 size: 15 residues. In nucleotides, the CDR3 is TGCAGTGCTCGGGACAACGGAAACTCAAATTCACCCCTCCACTTT. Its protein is CSARDNGNSNSPLHF.

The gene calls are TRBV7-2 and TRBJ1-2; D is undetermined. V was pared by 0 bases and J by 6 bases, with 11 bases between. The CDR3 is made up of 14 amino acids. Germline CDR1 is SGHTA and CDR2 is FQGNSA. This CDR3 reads CASSLAASRDGYTF. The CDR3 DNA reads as TGTGCCAGCAGCTTAGCAGCCAGCCGGGATGGCTACACCTTC.

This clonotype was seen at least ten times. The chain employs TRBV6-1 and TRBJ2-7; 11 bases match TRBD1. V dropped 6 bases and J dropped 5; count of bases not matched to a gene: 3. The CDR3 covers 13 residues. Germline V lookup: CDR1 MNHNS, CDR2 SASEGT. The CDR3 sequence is CASSRDRGDEQYF. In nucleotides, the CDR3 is TGTGCCAGCAGCCGGGACAGGGGGGACGAGCAGTACTTC.

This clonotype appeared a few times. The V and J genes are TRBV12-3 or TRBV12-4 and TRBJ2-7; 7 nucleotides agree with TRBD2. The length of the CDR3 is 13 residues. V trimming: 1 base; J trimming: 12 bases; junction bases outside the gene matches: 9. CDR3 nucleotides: TGTGCCAGCAGTTTAGGCGGGAGATTTGATCCGTACTTC. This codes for CASSLGGRFDPYF.

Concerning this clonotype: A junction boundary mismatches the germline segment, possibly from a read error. CDR3: CASSLAGANNGQFF. CDR3 bases: TGCGCCAGCAGCTTGGCGGGGGCTAACAATGGGCAGTTCTTC. J is TRBJ2-1 and V is TRBV5-1; either TRBD1 or TRBD2 may supply D (6 bases each). There are 14 residues in the CDR3. Germline V lookup: CDR1 SGHRS, CDR2 YFSETQ.

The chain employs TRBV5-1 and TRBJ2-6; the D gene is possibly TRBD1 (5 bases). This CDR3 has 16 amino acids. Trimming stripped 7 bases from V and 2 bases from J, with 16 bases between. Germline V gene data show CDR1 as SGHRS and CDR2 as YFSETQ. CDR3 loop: CASGDIRAAGANVLTF. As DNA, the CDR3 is TGCGCCAGCGGGGATATCAGGGCCGCTGGGGCCAACGTCCTGACTTTC.

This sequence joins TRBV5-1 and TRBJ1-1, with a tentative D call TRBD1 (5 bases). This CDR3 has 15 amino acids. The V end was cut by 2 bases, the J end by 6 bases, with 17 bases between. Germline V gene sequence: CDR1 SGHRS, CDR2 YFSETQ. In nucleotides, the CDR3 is TGCGCCAGCAGCTTTATCCCAACAGGAATCGCTGAAGCTTTCTTT. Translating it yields CASSFIPTGIAEAFF.

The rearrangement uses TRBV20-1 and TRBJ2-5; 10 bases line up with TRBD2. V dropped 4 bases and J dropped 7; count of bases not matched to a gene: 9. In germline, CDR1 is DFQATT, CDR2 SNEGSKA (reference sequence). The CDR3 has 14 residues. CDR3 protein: CSATEAGGPGTQYF. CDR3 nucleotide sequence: TGCAGTGCTACGGAAGCGGGAGGGCCGGGGACCCAGTACTTC.

CDR3 loop: CASRLSGKVYNEQFF. The CDR3, as DNA: TGTGCCAGCAGACTAAGCGGGAAGGTCTACAATGAGCAGTTCTTC. The chain joins TRBV12-3 or TRBV12-4 to TRBJ2-1; 7 positions match TRBD2. V lost 6 bases and J lost 3; bases outside the gene matches: 8. The CDR3 length is 15 residues.

Here the CDR3 DNA reads TGTGCCAGCAGTTACTCGGCTTCACCCCTCCACTTT. Its translation is CASSYSASPLHF. The V and J genes are TRBV6-5 and TRBJ1-6, with unresolved D. V was shortened by 0 bases and J by 9 bases, with 3 bases between the two germline ends. The CDR3 sequence is 12 residues long. From germline, CDR1 is MNHEY and CDR2 SVGAGI.

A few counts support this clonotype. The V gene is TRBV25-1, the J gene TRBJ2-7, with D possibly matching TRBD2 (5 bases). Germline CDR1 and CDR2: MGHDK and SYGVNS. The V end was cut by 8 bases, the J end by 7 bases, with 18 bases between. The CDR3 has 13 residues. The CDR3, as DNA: TGTGCCAGCGAGTATAACCCCTCGGGGGAGCAGTACTTC. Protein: CASEYNPSGEQYF.